Below are 30 T cell receptor beta chains sequenced from a single sample in a study of cytomegalovirus exposure and HLA in healthy donors. Use of 60 Vbeta and 13 Jbeta primers characterized the PCR. Repertoires were generated with immunoSEQ multiplex PCR, while TCRdb's copy carries only in-frame clones and drops some. The sample carries about 180,000 clones, 75% recorded once. The source material was PBMCs. The receptors were gathered from a female donor in good health and CMV-seronegative.

This chain connects TRBV4-1 to TRBJ1-1; D unclear. The germline V gene has CDR1 MGHRA and CDR2 YSYEKL. CDR3 length: 17 residues. V lost 3 bases and J lost 1, with 18 bases in between. CDR3 region: CASSHPLDQGRNTEAFF. In nucleotides, the CDR3 is TGCGCCAGCAGCCACCCCCTCGACCAAGGGAGGAACACTGAAGCTTTCTTT.

The chain uses TRBV13 and TRBJ2-7, with D tentatively TRBD2 (6 bases). V lost 3 bases and J lost 5, with 11 bases in between. The V gene's germline CDR1 is PRHDT and CDR2 FYEKMQ (reference sequence). The length of the CDR3 is 13 residues. The CDR3: CASSLAGIHEQYF. In DNA form, the CDR3 reads TGTGCCAGCAGCTTGGCGGGGATCCACGAGCAGTACTTC.

The V call is TRBV19, the J call TRBJ1-1; no clear D. V lost 11 bases to trimming and J lost 1 base, with 17 bases between them. Looked up from germline, CDR1 is LNHDA and CDR2 is SQIVND (reference sequence). This CDR3 region has 14 residues. The CDR3 reads CASWEPTTNTEAFF. The CDR3 DNA reads as TGTGCCTCCTGGGAACCGACTACGAACACTGAAGCTTTCTTT.

This chain connects TRBV7-9 to TRBJ2-2; 7 nucleotides agree with TRBD1. There are 15 residues in the CDR3. V lost 7 bases, J lost 0 bases, and 5 bases stayed unmatched. Germline CDR1 reads SEHNR; CDR2 reads FQNEAQ (reference sequence). The CDR3 coding sequence is TGTGCCAGCACCGGACAGGTGTCGAACACCGGGGAGCTGTTTTTT. Its translation is CASTGQVSNTGELFF. Filled out from reference TRBV7-9 and TRBJ2-2, the complete variable domain reads DTGVSQNPRHKITKRGQNVTFRCDPISEHNRLYWYRQTLGQGPEFLTYFQNEAQLEKSRLLSDRFSAERPKGSFSTLEIQRTEQGDSAMYLCASTGQVSNTGELFFGEGSRLTVL.

V gene TRBV6-4 combines with J gene TRBJ1-2, with 8 bases identical to TRBD1. This CDR3 is 15 amino acids long. The ends lost 0 bases at V and 7 bases at J; junction bases unmatched: 7. CDR1 and CDR2 from the germline V gene are MRHNA and SNTAGT. The CDR3, as DNA: TGTGCCAGCAGTGACTCCGCAGGGGGCGGTCTTGGCTACACCTTC. Translating it yields CASSDSAGGGLGYTF.

V gene TRBV27 combines with J gene TRBJ2-7; D is unresolved. Trimming stripped 3 bases from V and 2 bases from J, with 8 bases between. The CDR3 has 13 amino acids. CDR1 is MNHEY and CDR2 is SMNVEV in the germline V gene (reference sequence). CDR3 sequence reads: CASSFSRAYEQYF. The CDR3 DNA follows: TGTGCCAGCAGTTTCTCGCGAGCCTACGAGCAGTACTTC.

The chain combines TRBV6-5 with TRBJ1-2; D is uncertain. V gave up 7 bases and J gave up 4 bases, with 19 bases separating them. The CDR3 length is 15 residues. Germline V gives CDR1 MNHEY, CDR2 SVGAGI. CDR3 sequence: CASTPSPEGGYGYTF. The CDR3 region has the DNA TGTGCCAGCACCCCCTCGCCCGAGGGCGGCTATGGCTACACCTTC.

The V and J genes are TRBV18 and TRBJ2-7, with 10 bases matching TRBD1. V trimming: 5 bases; J trimming: 5 bases; junction bases outside the gene matches: 9. This CDR3 region has 15 residues. The V gene's germline CDR1 is KGHSH and CDR2 LQKENI. The DNA for the CDR3 is TGTGCCAGCTCAGCGGGGGACAGGGGTTTTCACGAGCAGTACTTC. Residues: CASSAGDRGFHEQYF.

This clone was found once. The J gene is TRBJ2-3, the V gene TRBV5-1; TRBD1 is a possible D gene (5 bases). This CDR3 contains 14 residues. CDR1 is SGHRS, CDR2 YFSETQ, per germline. V lost 0 bases and J lost 4, with 9 bases in between. The chain's CDR3 is CASSLAVGADTQYF. The CDR3 bases are TGCGCCAGCAGCTTGGCGGTAGGGGCAGATACGCAGTATTTT.

This clone has a handful of counts. This CDR3 is CASSPGTSGYNEQFF. CDR3 nucleotides: TGTGCCAGCAGCCCGGGGACTAGCGGGTACAATGAGCAGTTCTTC. This chain links TRBV7-2 with TRBJ2-1, with 12 nucleotides matching TRBD2. Trimming cost V 5 bases and J 4 bases; bases outside gene matches: 3. CDR1 SGHTA and CDR2 FQGNSA come from the germline V gene. The CDR3 has 15 amino acids.

This chain links TRBV18 with TRBJ1-1; D gene uncertain. The CDR3 is 16 amino acids. Germline V CDR1 and CDR2: KGHSH, LQKENI. Trimming shortened V by 1 base and J by 0 bases, and 12 bases separated the two germline ends. CDR3 bases: TGTGCCAGCTCACCACGGTCCGCTCAGGTGAACACTGAAGCTTTCTTT. The encoded protein is CASSPRSAQVNTEAFF.

This rearrangement joins TRBV18 to TRBJ1-3; 7 positions agree with TRBD1. J lost 0 bases, V lost 3 bases, and 8 bases had no gene match. The germline gives CDR1 KGHSH, CDR2 LQKENI. CDR3 length: 17 residues. The CDR3 sequence is CASSPQTGTVSGNTIYF. CDR3 nucleotides: TGTGCCAGCTCACCCCAAACCGGGACAGTCTCTGGAAACACCATATATTTT. The entire variable domain, with the rest obtained from reference TRBV18 and TRBJ1-3, is as follows: NAGVMQNPRHLVRRRGQEARLRCSPMKGHSHVYWYRQLPEEGLKFMVYLQKENIIDESGMPKERFSAEFPKEGPSILRIQQVVRGDSAAYFCASSPQTGTVSGNTIYFGEGSWLTVV.

V gene TRBV27 combines with J gene TRBJ1-4, with 8 nucleotides matching TRBD1. V lost 5 bases and J lost 5; bases outside the gene matches: 7. CDR3 length: 15 residues. Germline loops: CDR1 MNHEY, CDR2 SMNVEV (reference sequence). This CDR3 reads CASSKITGGNEKLFF. The CDR3 region has the DNA TGTGCCAGCAGTAAAATTACAGGGGGGAATGAAAAACTGTTTTTT.

The chain carries TRBV21-1 and TRBJ1-5; the table's D call, TRBD1, has no DNA check behind it. TRBV21-1 is reported as a pseudogene. The CDR3 consists of 17 residues. CDR3 bases: TGTGCCAGCACCGCCACACGGGCAGGGCCTCTTGATCAGCCCCAGCATTTT. Residues: CASTATRAGPLDQPQHF.

The chain uses TRBV5-1 and TRBJ2-5, with D possibly TRBD2 on 6 matching bases. Trimming took off 0 bases at V and 5 bases at J, with 17 bases between the two ends. This CDR3 region has 16 residues. Germline CDR1 is SGHRS and CDR2 is YFSETQ. For the CDR3, the DNA is TGCGCCAGCAGCTTGGTGGCCCTCGAGGGGAGGGAGACCCAGTACTTC. It is translated as CASSLVALEGRETQYF.

The chain couples TRBV9 to TRBJ2-3, with TRBD2 matching over 10 bases. From germline, CDR1 is SGDLS and CDR2 YYNGEE. Losses at the gene ends were 4 bases for V and 2 bases for J; bases not matched to a gene: 7. The CDR3 totals 16 residues. In nucleotides, the CDR3 is TGTGCCAGCAGCTCTATACTAGCGGGGAACACAGATACGCAGTATTTT. This encodes CASSSILAGNTDTQYF.

This chain links TRBV7-9 with TRBJ1-2; D not resolved. With 4 bases removed from V and 8 bases from J, the gap between germline ends came to 11 bases. CDR1 SEHNR and CDR2 FQNEAQ come from the germline V gene (reference sequence). The length of the CDR3 is 12 residues. The CDR3 sequence: CASSSKPPGYTF. The DNA of the CDR3 is TGTGCCAGCAGCTCCAAGCCCCCCGGCTACACCTTC.

The chain recombines TRBV11-2 with TRBJ1-1; perhaps TRBD1 as D (5 bases). The length of the CDR3 is 15 residues. V lost 3 bases and J lost 3, with 14 bases in between. Germline V gene lookup returns CDR1 SGHAT and CDR2 FQNNGV. The CDR3 sequence: CASSFVRGGDTEAFF. For the CDR3, the DNA is TGTGCCAGCAGCTTTGTGCGGGGAGGGGACACTGAAGCTTTCTTT.

J is TRBJ1-5 and V is TRBV6-5; possibly TRBD1 for D (5 bases). Trimming took 0 bases from V and 3 from J, leaving 12 bases between them. Germline values: CDR1 MNHEY, CDR2 SVGAGI. The CDR3 extends over 16 amino acids. CDR3 loop: CASSYSRGGLNQPQHF. The CDR3 DNA reads TGTGCCAGCAGTTACTCGCGGGGCGGACTCAATCAGCCCCAGCATTTT.

This clone was seen just once. V and J are TRBV9 and TRBJ2-2, with TRBD2 as a possible D gene (6 bases). Trimming cost V 2 bases and J 0 bases, with 11 bases left between them. The CDR3 consists of 16 residues. The germline CDR1 and CDR2 sequences are SGDLS and YYNGEE. CDR3 protein: CASSVGGLPNTGELFF. The DNA for the CDR3 is TGTGCCAGCAGCGTTGGAGGGCTACCGAACACCGGGGAGCTGTTTTTT.

The chain couples TRBV6-5 to TRBJ1-1, with D hard to call. The germline V gene has CDR1 MNHEY and CDR2 SVGAGI. This CDR3 is 14 amino acids long. Trimming took 0 bases from V and 4 from J, leaving 9 bases between them. CDR3 region: CASSYSTAATEAFF. The CDR3 DNA reads TGTGCCAGCAGTTACTCAACAGCTGCCACTGAAGCTTTCTTT.

This sequence joins TRBV4-2 and TRBJ1-1, with TRBD1 matching 10 bases. Germline loops: CDR1 LGHNA, CDR2 YNFKEQ. The CDR3 has 17 amino acids. V gave up 0 bases and J gave up 2 bases; unmatched junction bases: 6. The CDR3 spells CASSQDFGTGANTEAFF. The DNA for the CDR3 is TGTGCCAGCAGCCAAGATTTCGGGACAGGGGCAAACACTGAAGCTTTCTTT.

This chain connects TRBV9 to TRBJ2-5; D is undetermined. This CDR3 region has 13 residues. Trimming took 4 bases from V and 4 from J, leaving 11 bases between them. Germline V gene sequence: CDR1 SGDLS, CDR2 YYNGEE. CDR3 residues: CASSPYPPETQYF. As DNA, the CDR3 is TGTGCCAGCAGCCCCTACCCCCCAGAGACCCAGTACTTC.

CDR3 sequence (DNA): TGTGCCAGTAGTAACCCGGGAAAAAGGACGACTGAAGCTTTCTTT. This codes for CASSNPGKRTTEAFF. The chain combines TRBV19 with TRBJ1-1; D is unresolved. CDR1 and CDR2 from the germline V gene are LNHDA and SQIVND (reference sequence). Trimming removed 4 bases from V and 5 bases from J, with 17 bases in between. The CDR3 extends over 15 amino acids.

CDR3 region: CASSLGVYSGSYNEQFF. CDR3 DNA: TGTGCCAGCAGTTTAGGAGTTTATTCGGGCTCCTACAATGAGCAGTTCTTC. The chain links TRBV27 to TRBJ2-1; no reliable D call. CDR3 length: 17 amino acids. In germline, CDR1 is MNHEY, CDR2 SMNVEV (reference sequence). The V gene lost 2 bases and the J gene lost 0 bases, with 14 bases spanning the gap.

This chain uses TRBV7-9 with TRBJ1-2; D might be TRBD1 (6 bases). The CDR3 spans 14 residues. V was shortened by 1 base and J by 5 bases, with 11 bases between the two germline ends. CDR1 is SEHNR, CDR2 FQNEAQ, per germline (reference sequence). The CDR3 region has the DNA TGTGCCAGCAGCTTAGGAGGCAGGGGATATGGCTACACCTTC. Protein: CASSLGGRGYGYTF.

The chain joins TRBV30 to TRBJ1-2; D not resolved. Germline lookup yields CDR1 GTSNPN and CDR2 SVGIG (reference sequence). This CDR3 has 13 amino acids. The V end lost 4 bases, the J end lost 1 base, and 10 bases lay between the germline ends. The CDR3 loop is CAWTSEGNYGYTF. In DNA form, the CDR3 reads TGTGCCTGGACCTCTGAGGGTAACTATGGCTACACCTTC.

This chain uses TRBV28 with TRBJ1-1; TRBD1 matches at 7 bases. Germline V gene sequence: CDR1 MDHEN, CDR2 SYDVKM. This CDR3 has 14 residues. Losses at the gene ends were 3 bases for V and 4 bases for J; bases not matched to a gene: 5. CDR3 sequence: CASSLRGLVTEAFF. CDR3 sequence (DNA): TGTGCCAGCAGTTTGAGGGGGCTTGTCACTGAAGCTTTCTTT.

The chain recombines TRBV19 with TRBJ1-2, with unresolved D. With 5 bases removed from V and 1 base from J, the gap between germline ends came to 8 bases. Germline CDR1 and CDR2: LNHDA and SQIVND (reference sequence). There are 13 residues in the CDR3. The CDR3 nucleotides are TGTGCCAGTAGTCCCTCGGTTAACTATGGCTACACCTTC. It codes for CASSPSVNYGYTF.

This clone was detected a few times. The chain combines TRBV18 with TRBJ1-4; the match to TRBD1 covers 7 bases. This CDR3 has 14 amino acids. Trimming at V came to 5 bases and at J to 8 bases, leaving 8 bases not matched to a gene. From germline, CDR1 is KGHSH and CDR2 LQKENI. The CDR3 DNA reads as TGTGCCAGCTCATCAAACAGGGGAAAGGAAAAACTGTTTTTT. Encoded protein: CASSSNRGKEKLFF.